This T cell receptor beta chain was recorded in a study of shared clonotypes between healthy human individuals. Study-wide results and caveats: Among the subsets, naive ones generally showed larger estimated richness than memory ones.

This table comes from immunoSEQ multiplex PCR, and its TCRdb copy is limited to in-frame clones, with some not included. The sample consists of roughly 720,000 clones, about 90% of them appearing once. As regards this clone: Its antigen is currently unknown.

The receptor's source is a man younger than 35 in good health. Some clones in this sample may be carry-over from other donors' samples. Sequencing was carried out using memory CD8+ T cells from PBMCs. Subset here: CD45RO+ cells pooled with CCR7-negative TemRA cells.

Written as DNA, the CDR3 is TGTGCCAGCAGTCCAACAGCGAACCAGCCCCAGCATTTT. Translating gives CASSPTANQPQHF. The rearrangement uses TRBV28 and TRBJ1-5, with no clear D. V dropped 5 bases and J dropped 7 bases, with 12 bases sitting between them. The CDR3 consists of 13 residues. Germline assignment: CDR1 MDHEN and CDR2 SYDVKM.